A single sample is the source of the 24 T cell receptor beta chains below, sequenced in a study of blood T cell repertoires in COVID-19. Assay: immunoSEQ multiplex PCR; the TCRdb copy retains only in-frame clones and omits some. The sample includes 300,000 to 350,000 clones, around 83% seen only once; the top ten take approximately 3%. Source material: peripheral blood. The receptors stem from a man under 40 with active or convalescent COVID-19.

This clone was detected only once. The rearrangement links TRBV5-1 to TRBJ2-1; possible D gene TRBD2, 6 bases. CDR1 and CDR2 (germline): SGHRS, YFSETQ. The CDR3 contains 15 residues. V lost 0 bases, J lost 10 bases, and 17 bases lay in between. CDR3 amino acids: CASSLVASAGGEQFF. The CDR3 coding sequence is TGCGCCAGCAGCTTGGTGGCGTCGGCCGGAGGGGAGCAGTTCTTC.

This chain joins TRBV15 and TRBJ2-3; TRBD2 might be the D (7 bases). The CDR3 loop spans 15 amino acids. CDR1 LNHNV and CDR2 YYDKDF come from the germline V gene (reference sequence). V was trimmed by 4 bases and J by 0 bases, leaving 11 bases between them. The CDR3 spells CATSIWGGSTDTQYF. CDR3 sequence (DNA): TGTGCCACCAGCATATGGGGGGGCAGCACAGATACGCAGTATTTT.

The CDR3 coding sequence is TGTGCCAGAAGAAGTTGGAGGTACGAGCAGTACTTC. Amino acid sequence: CARRSWRYEQYF. This sequence joins TRBV5-3 and TRBJ2-7; tentative D call: TRBD2 (5 bases). TRBV5-3 is classed as an ORF, of uncertain function. The CDR3 is made up of 12 amino acids. Deletions cut 5 bases from V and 4 bases from J, with 10 bases between.

The rearrangement uses TRBV19 and TRBJ1-2; 7 bases are shared with TRBD1. The CDR3 totals 18 residues. Germline lookup yields CDR1 LNHDA and CDR2 SQIVND (reference sequence). Trimming at V came to 4 bases and at J to 6 bases, leaving 20 bases not matched to a gene. This chain's CDR3 is CASSTPRGGGGESNGYTF. The CDR3 bases are TGTGCCAGTAGTACGCCCCGAGGTGGAGGGGGCGAATCCAATGGCTACACCTTC.

This chain joins TRBV27 and TRBJ1-5, with 8 bases that match TRBD1. Germline-derived CDR1 and CDR2 are MNHEY and SMNVEV (reference sequence). V was pared by 3 bases and J by 9 bases, with 7 bases of the junction left unmatched. The CDR3 runs 14 residues. CDR3 DNA sequence: TGTGCCAGCAGTTTCGACAGGGGCCGGGGGCCCCAGCATTTT. Protein sequence: CASSFDRGRGPQHF.

The CDR3 DNA is TGTGCCAGCAGCCAAAGGACAGGGGAACGCGAGCAGTACTTC. This encodes CASSQRTGEREQYF. This chain uses TRBV6-5 with TRBJ2-7, with 9 bases identical to TRBD1. Germline lookup yields CDR1 MNHEY and CDR2 SVGAGI. The CDR3 runs 14 residues. Trimming at V came to 6 bases and at J to 6 bases, leaving 9 bases not matched to a gene.

The chain employs TRBV2 and TRBJ1-5, with no clear D. The germline gives CDR1 SNHLY, CDR2 FYNNEI. With 6 bases removed from V and 0 bases from J, the gap between germline ends came to 9 bases. The CDR3 is made up of 14 amino acids. CDR3 sequence: CASSSGYSNQPQHF. CDR3 bases: TGTGCCAGCAGCTCAGGCTATAGCAATCAGCCCCAGCATTTT.

This clone has a single count. The chain recombines TRBV19 with TRBJ1-1; D perhaps matches TRBD1 (5 bases). CDR1 is LNHDA, CDR2 SQIVND, per germline (reference sequence). V lost 8 bases to trimming and J lost 4 bases, with 14 bases between them. This CDR3 is built from 13 residues. DNA for the CDR3: TGTGCCAGTGCGGGGCGTAAGGGCACTGAAGCTTTCTTT. Translated, it gives CASAGRKGTEAFF.

The chain links TRBV11-2 to TRBJ2-7, with D tentatively TRBD2 (6 bases). The V gene's germline CDR1 is SGHAT and CDR2 FQNNGV. This CDR3 has 13 residues. The V end was cut by 5 bases, the J end by 1 base, with 9 bases between. In DNA, the CDR3 is TGTGCCAGCAGCCCCGGGGGTTCCTACGAGCAGTACTTC. This gives the protein CASSPGGSYEQYF.

This clone has a single count. The genes are TRBV7-2 and TRBJ2-3, with 8 bases that match TRBD2. V trimming: 2 bases; J trimming: 3 bases; junction bases outside the gene matches: 4. Germline loops: CDR1 SGHTA, CDR2 FQGNSA. The CDR3 sequence is 15 residues long. The CDR3 protein is CASSLMSSGTDTQYF. The DNA for the CDR3 is TGTGCCAGCAGCTTAATGTCTAGCGGGACAGATACGCAGTATTTT.

This clone came up a few times. The chain employs TRBV27 and TRBJ2-1; 14 nucleotides agree with TRBD2. The germline CDR1 and CDR2 sequences are MNHEY and SMNVEV (reference sequence). V shed 3 bases and J 1 base; nucleotides not matched to a gene: 2. This CDR3 is 17 amino acids long. The CDR3 loop is CASSFGTSGSSYNEQFF. For the CDR3, the DNA is TGTGCCAGCAGTTTCGGGACTAGCGGGAGTTCCTACAATGAGCAGTTCTTC.

The chain is built from TRBV6-5 and TRBJ2-7, with 8 bases lining up with TRBD2. CDR3 length: 15 amino acids. Germline assignment: CDR1 MNHEY and CDR2 SVGAGI. V shed 5 bases and J 2 bases; nucleotides not matched to a gene: 8. The CDR3 DNA is TGTGCCAGCAGTCTTTGGCGGGAGGCCCCCTACGAGCAGTACTTC. Amino acid sequence: CASSLWREAPYEQYF.

This rearrangement joins TRBV4-3 to TRBJ1-1, with D possibly being TRBD1 (5 bases). Germline CDR1 is LGHNA and CDR2 is YSLEER. The length of the CDR3 is 18 residues. Trimming stripped 3 bases from V and 2 bases from J, with 22 bases between. As DNA, the CDR3 is TGCGCCAGCAGCCAGAACCTGGCGAGGCGGGGGATAAACACTGAAGCTTTCTTT. Translating it yields CASSQNLARRGINTEAFF.

The chain combines TRBV28 with TRBJ1-5; 7 nucleotides agree with TRBD1. The CDR3 covers 19 residues. Trimming at V came to 5 bases and at J to 3 bases, leaving 19 bases not matched to a gene. Looked up from germline, CDR1 is MDHEN and CDR2 is SYDVKM. The CDR3 is CASSIIRGQLIPLNQPQHF. The CDR3, as DNA: TGTGCCAGCAGTATCATCCGGGGACAGCTCATCCCCCTCAATCAGCCCCAGCATTTT. Full variable domain (rest looked up from reference TRBV28 and TRBJ1-5): DVKVTQSSRYLVKRTGEKVFLECVQDMDHENMFWYRQDPGLGLRLIYFSYDVKMKEKGDIPEGYSVSREKKERFSLILESASTNQTSMYLCASSIIRGQLIPLNQPQHFGDGTRLSIL.

The V and J genes are TRBV4-3 and TRBJ2-3, with no clear D. The CDR3 totals 17 residues. V was clipped by 2 bases and J by 0 bases, with 15 bases between them. Germline V gene data show CDR1 as LGHNA and CDR2 as YSLEER. CDR3 region: CASSQTNPRVSTDTQYF. The CDR3 bases are TGCGCCAGCAGCCAAACGAATCCGCGCGTTAGCACAGATACGCAGTATTTT.

This clone has a handful of counts. The CDR3 reads CASSLGRAGAETQYF. Written as DNA, the CDR3 is TGTGCCAGCAGCTTGGGACGTGCAGGGGCTGAGACCCAGTACTTC. V and J are TRBV28 and TRBJ2-5; D possibly corresponds to TRBD1 (6 bases). The CDR3 runs 15 residues. Trimming removed 6 bases from V and 5 bases from J, with 19 bases in between. Per the germline V gene, CDR1 is MDHEN and CDR2 is SYDVKM.

This rearrangement joins TRBV7-2 to TRBJ1-4; D is perhaps TRBD1 (6 bases). CDR1 SGHTA and CDR2 FQGNSA come from the germline V gene. CDR3 length: 14 amino acids. The V and J ends lost 5 bases and 8 bases respectively, with 15 bases between them. The CDR3 bases are TGTGCCAGCAGCCCAGGGACACCCTCCGAAAAACTGTTTTTT. It yields the protein CASSPGTPSEKLFF.

This chain links TRBV6-2 or TRBV6-3 with TRBJ1-1, with a tentative D call TRBD1 (6 bases). V dropped 6 bases and J dropped 4 bases, with 15 bases sitting between them. The CDR3 consists of 14 residues. Germline CDR1 is MNHEY and CDR2 is SVGEGT. The CDR3: CASSHQGMGTEAFF. CDR3 bases: TGTGCCAGCAGCCACCAGGGGATGGGCACTGAAGCTTTCTTT.

This clone was seen once. The chain is built from TRBV30 and TRBJ1-5, with a weak D call TRBD1 (6 bases). The CDR3 is 20 residues long. The germline V and J ends were trimmed by 0 bases and 7 bases, with 31 bases remaining between them. Germline assignment: CDR1 GTSNPN and CDR2 SVGIG (reference sequence). The CDR3 bases are TGTGCCTGGAGTGTAAAGGGCAATGACAGGTTTCTCCTCGGCAGGCAGCCCCAGCATTTT. It is translated as CAWSVKGNDRFLLGRQPQHF. The variable domain in full, with the rest retrieved from reference TRBV30 and TRBJ1-5, is SQTIHQWPATLVQPVGSPLSLECTVEGTSNPNLYWYRQAAGRGLQLLFYSVGIGQISSEVPQNLSASRPQDRQFILSSKKLLLSDSGFYLCAWSVKGNDRFLLGRQPQHFGDGTRLSIL.

The chain employs TRBV19 and TRBJ2-2, with 7 bases identical to TRBD1. CDR3 length: 15 amino acids. V lost 6 bases, J lost 3 bases, and 7 bases stayed unmatched. From germline, CDR1 is LNHDA and CDR2 SQIVND (reference sequence). The CDR3 spells CASRLRGSDTGELFF. In DNA form, the CDR3 reads TGTGCCAGTAGGCTCAGGGGGTCCGACACCGGGGAGCTGTTTTTT.

The gene calls are TRBV16 and TRBJ2-1; 10 nucleotides align to TRBD2. Trimming cost V 2 bases and J 9 bases; bases outside gene matches: 7. The CDR3 loop spans 15 amino acids. Germline CDR1 reads KGHSY; CDR2 reads FQNENV. DNA of the CDR3: TGTGCCAGCAGCCAAGTAAGCGGGAGGGTTGGTGAGCAGTTCTTC. Its translation is CASSQVSGRVGEQFF.

The sample holds one count of this clone. The chain carries TRBV27 and TRBJ2-3, with 12 nucleotides matching TRBD2. The germline gives CDR1 MNHEY, CDR2 SMNVEV (reference sequence). CDR3 size: 18 residues. With V trimmed by 2 bases and J by 2 bases, 8 bases remained unmatched. This CDR3 reads CASSLRTSGGPLTDTQYF. DNA for the CDR3: TGTGCCAGCAGTTTACGAACTAGCGGGGGGCCTCTCACAGATACGCAGTATTTT.

The chain uses TRBV30 and TRBJ1-1; TRBD1 is a possible D gene (6 bases). The V end was cut by 7 bases, the J end by 0 bases, with 12 bases between. This CDR3 is built from 13 residues. CDR1 and CDR2 (germline): GTSNPN, SVGIG (reference sequence). CDR3 loop: CASPGTLNTEAFF. The CDR3 coding sequence is TGTGCCTCCCCTGGGACATTGAACACTGAAGCTTTCTTT.

This chain joins TRBV29-1 and TRBJ2-7; 10 bases line up with TRBD2. The V gene end was trimmed by 1 base and the J gene end by 0 bases; junction bases not matched to a gene: 3. Germline CDR1 and CDR2: SQVTM and ANQGSEA. This CDR3 comprises 15 residues. The CDR3 coding sequence is TGCAGCGTTGAAGGACTAGCGGGCCGCTCCTACGAGCAGTACTTC. Its translation is CSVEGLAGRSYEQYF.